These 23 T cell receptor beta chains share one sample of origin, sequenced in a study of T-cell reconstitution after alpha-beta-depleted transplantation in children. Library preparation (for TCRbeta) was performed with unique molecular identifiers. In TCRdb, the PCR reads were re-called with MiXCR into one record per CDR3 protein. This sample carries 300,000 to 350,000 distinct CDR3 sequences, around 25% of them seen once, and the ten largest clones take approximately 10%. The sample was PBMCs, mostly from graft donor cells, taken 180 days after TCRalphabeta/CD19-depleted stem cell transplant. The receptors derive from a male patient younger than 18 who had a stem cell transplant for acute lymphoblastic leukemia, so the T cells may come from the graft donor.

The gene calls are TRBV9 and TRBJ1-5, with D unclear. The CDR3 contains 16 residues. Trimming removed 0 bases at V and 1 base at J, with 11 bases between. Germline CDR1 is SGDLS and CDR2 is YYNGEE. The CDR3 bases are TGTGCCAGCAGCGTAGGAAAAGGAGGGAGCAATCAGCCCCAGCATTTT. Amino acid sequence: CASSVGKGGSNQPQHF.

The CDR3 DNA sequence: TGTGCCAGCCACCTGGGAGGGTTCTACGAGCAGTACTTC. It yields the protein CASHLGGFYEQYF. The rearrangement uses TRBV21-1 and TRBJ2-7; TRBD2 was called by the table and not checked on the DNA. TRBV21-1 is an annotated pseudogene. The CDR3 covers 13 residues.

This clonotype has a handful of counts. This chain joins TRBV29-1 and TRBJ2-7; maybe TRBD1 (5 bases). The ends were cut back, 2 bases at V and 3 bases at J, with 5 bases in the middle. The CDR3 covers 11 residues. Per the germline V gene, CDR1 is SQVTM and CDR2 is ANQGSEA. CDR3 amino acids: CSVEQGYEQYF. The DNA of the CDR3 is TGCAGCGTTGAACAGGGCTACGAGCAGTACTTC.

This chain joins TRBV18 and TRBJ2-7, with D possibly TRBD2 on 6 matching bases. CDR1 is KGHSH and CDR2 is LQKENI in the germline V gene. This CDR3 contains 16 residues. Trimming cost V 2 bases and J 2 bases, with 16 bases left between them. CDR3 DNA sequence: TGTGCCAGCTCACCAATCACTAGCAGCGCGGCCTACGAGCAGTACTTC. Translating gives CASSPITSSAAYEQYF.

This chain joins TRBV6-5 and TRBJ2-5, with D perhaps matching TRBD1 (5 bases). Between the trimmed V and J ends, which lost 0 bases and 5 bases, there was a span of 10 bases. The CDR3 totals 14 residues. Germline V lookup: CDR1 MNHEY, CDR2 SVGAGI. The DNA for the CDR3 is TGTGCCAGCAGTTACTCCAGGGTCGGGGAGACCCAGTACTTC. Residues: CASSYSRVGETQYF.

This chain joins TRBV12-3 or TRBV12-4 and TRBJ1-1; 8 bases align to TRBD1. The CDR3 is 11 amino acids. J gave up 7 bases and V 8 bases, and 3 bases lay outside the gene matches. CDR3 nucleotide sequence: TGTGCCAGCGGACAGGGCGATGAAGCTTTCTTT. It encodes CASGQGDEAFF.

CDR3 region: CASSPIQGVSPLHF. The CDR3, as DNA: TGCGCCAGCAGCCCTATCCAGGGGGTCTCACCCCTCCACTTT. This chain uses TRBV4-1 with TRBJ1-6; 7 nucleotides match TRBD1. J lost 10 bases, V lost 4 bases, and 7 bases had no gene match. Germline V gene lookup returns CDR1 MGHRA and CDR2 YSYEKL. The CDR3 totals 14 residues.

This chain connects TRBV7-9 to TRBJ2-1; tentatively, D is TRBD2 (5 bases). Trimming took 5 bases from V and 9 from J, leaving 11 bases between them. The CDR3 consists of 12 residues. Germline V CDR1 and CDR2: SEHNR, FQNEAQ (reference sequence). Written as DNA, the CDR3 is TGTGCCAGCAGCATTTGGACTGGTGAGCAGTTCTTC. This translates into CASSIWTGEQFF. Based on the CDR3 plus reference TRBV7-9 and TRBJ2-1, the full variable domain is DTGVSQNPRHKITKRGQNVTFRCDPISEHNRLYWYRQTLGQGPEFLTYFQNEAQLEKSRLLSDRFSAERPKGSFSTLEIQRTEQGDSAMYLCASSIWTGEQFFGPGTRLTVL.

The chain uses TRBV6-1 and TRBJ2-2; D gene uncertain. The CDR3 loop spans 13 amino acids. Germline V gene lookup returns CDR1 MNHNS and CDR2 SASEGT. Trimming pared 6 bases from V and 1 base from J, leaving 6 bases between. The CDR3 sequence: CASSPRNTGELFF. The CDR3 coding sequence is TGTGCCAGCAGCCCGAGGAACACCGGGGAGCTGTTTTTT.

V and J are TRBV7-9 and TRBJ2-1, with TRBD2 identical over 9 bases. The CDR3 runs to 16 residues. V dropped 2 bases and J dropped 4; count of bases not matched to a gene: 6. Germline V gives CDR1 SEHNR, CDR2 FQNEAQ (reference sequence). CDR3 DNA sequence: TGTGCCAGCAGCTTAACTAGCGGGCAGGCGTACAATGAGCAGTTCTTC. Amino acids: CASSLTSGQAYNEQFF.

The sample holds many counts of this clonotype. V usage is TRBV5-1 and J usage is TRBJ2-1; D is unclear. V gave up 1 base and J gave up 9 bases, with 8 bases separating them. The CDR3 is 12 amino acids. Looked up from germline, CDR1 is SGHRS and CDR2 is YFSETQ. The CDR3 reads CASSLTVGEQFF. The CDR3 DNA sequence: TGCGCCAGCAGCTTGACTGTGGGTGAGCAGTTCTTC.

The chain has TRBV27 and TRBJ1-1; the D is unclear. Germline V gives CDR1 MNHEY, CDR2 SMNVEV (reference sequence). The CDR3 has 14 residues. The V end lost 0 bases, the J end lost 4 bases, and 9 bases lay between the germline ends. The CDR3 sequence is CASSLSAGITEAFF. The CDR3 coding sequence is TGTGCCAGCAGTTTATCGGCGGGGATCACTGAAGCTTTCTTT.

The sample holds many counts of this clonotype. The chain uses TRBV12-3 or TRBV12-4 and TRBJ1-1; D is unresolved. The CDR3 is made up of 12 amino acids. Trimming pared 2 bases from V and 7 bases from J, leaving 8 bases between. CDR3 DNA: TGTGCCAGCAGTTTAACGTCGTTTGAAGCTTTCTTT. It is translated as CASSLTSFEAFF.

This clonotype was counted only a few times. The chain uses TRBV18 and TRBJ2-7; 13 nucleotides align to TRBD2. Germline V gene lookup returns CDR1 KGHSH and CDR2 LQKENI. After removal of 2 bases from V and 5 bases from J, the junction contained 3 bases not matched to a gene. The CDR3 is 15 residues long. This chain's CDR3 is CASSPGLAGDNEQYF. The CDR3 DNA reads TGTGCCAGCTCACCAGGACTAGCGGGAGACAACGAGCAGTACTTC.

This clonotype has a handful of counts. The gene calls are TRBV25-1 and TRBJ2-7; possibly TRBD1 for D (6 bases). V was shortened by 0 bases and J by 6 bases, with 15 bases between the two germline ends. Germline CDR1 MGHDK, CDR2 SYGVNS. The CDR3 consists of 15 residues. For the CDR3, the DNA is TGTGCCAGCAGTGAATATGGGACACACTCGCTCGAGCAGTACTTC. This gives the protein CASSEYGTHSLEQYF.

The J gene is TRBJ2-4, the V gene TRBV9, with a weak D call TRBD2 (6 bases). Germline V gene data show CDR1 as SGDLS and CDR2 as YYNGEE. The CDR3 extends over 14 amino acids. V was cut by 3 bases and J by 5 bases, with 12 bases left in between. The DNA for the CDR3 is TGTGCCAGCAGCGCAATTAGCGGTCAAAACATTCAGTACTTC. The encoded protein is CASSAISGQNIQYF.

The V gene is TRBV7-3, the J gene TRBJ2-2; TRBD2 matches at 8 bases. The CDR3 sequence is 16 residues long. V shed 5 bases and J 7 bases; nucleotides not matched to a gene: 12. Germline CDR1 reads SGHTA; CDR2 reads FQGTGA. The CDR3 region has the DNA TGTGCCAGCAGCCCCAGGGGCGGGAGGACGAACGGGGAGCTGTTTTTT. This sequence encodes CASSPRGGRTNGELFF.

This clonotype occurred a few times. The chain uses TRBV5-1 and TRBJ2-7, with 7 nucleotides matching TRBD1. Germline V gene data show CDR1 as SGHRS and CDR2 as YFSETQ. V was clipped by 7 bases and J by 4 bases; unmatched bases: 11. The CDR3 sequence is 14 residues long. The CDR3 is CASGTGQLRYEQYF. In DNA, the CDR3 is TGCGCCAGCGGGACGGGACAGCTCCGATACGAGCAGTACTTC.

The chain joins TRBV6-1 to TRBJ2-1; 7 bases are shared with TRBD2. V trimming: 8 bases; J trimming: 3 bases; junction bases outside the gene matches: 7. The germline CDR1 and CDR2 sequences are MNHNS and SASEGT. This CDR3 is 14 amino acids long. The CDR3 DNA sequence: TGTGCCAGCGGCCTAGCGGCCAACTACAATGAGCAGTTCTTC. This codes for CASGLAANYNEQFF.

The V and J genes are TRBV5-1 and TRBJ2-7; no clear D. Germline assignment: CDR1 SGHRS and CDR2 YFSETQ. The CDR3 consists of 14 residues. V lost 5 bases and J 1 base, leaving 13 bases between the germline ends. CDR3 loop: CASSFLVESYEQYF. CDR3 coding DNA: TGCGCCAGCAGTTTCCTAGTTGAGTCCTACGAGCAGTACTTC.

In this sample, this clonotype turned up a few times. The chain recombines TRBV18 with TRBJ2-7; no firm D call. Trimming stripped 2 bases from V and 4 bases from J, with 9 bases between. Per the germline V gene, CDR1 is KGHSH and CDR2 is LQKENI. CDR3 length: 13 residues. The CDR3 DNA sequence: TGTGCCAGCTCACCAGGAATTAAGTACGAGCAGTACTTC. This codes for CASSPGIKYEQYF.

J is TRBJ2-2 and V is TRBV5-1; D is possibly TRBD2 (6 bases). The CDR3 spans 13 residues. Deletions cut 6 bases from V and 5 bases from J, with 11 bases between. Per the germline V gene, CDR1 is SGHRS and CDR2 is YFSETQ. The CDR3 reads CASTPTRTGELFF. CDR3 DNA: TGCGCCAGCACCCCGACTAGGACCGGGGAGCTGTTTTTT.

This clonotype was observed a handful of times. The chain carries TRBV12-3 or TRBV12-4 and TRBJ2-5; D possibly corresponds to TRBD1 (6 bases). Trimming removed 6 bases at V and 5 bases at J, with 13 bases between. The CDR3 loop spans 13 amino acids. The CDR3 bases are TGTGCCAGCAGGATAGGGGGAAGGGAGACCCAGTACTTC. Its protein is CASRIGGRETQYF.